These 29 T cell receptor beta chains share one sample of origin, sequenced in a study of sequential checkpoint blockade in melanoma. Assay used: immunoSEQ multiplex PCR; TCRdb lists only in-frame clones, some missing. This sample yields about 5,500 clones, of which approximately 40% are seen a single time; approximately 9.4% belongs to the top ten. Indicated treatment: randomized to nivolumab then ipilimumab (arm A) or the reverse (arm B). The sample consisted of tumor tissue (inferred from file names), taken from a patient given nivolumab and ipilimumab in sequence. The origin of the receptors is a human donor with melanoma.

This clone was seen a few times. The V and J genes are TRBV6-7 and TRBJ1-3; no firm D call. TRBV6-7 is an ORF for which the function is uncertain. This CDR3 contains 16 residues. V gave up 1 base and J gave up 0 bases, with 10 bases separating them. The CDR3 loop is CASSYYGDASGNTIYF. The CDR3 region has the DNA TGTGCCAGCAGTTACTATGGGGATGCCTCTGGAAACACCATATATTTT.

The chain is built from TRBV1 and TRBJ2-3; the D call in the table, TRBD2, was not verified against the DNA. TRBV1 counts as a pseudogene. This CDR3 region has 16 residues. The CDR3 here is CTSSQPRVGNKDTQYF. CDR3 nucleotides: TGCACCAGCAGCCAACCGCGGGTCGGGAACAAAGATACGCAGTATTTT.

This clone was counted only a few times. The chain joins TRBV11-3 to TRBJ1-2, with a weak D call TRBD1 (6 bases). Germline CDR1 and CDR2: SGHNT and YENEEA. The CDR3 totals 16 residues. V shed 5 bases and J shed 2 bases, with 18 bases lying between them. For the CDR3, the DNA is TGTGCCAGCAGCCTACCAGGACAGTTAAAAAACTATGGCTACACCTTC. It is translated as CASSLPGQLKNYGYTF.

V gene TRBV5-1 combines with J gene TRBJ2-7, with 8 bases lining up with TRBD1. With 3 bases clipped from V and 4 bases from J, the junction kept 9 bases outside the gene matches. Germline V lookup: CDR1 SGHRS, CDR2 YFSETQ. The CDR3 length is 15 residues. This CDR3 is CASSSGQGLWYEQYF. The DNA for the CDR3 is TGCGCCAGCAGCTCTGGACAGGGATTATGGTACGAGCAGTACTTC.

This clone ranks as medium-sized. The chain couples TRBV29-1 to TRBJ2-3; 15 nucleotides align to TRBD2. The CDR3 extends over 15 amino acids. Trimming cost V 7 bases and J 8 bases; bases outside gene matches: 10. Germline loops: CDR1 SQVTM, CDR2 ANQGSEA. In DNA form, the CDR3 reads TGCAGCGCTACAGGACTAGCGGGAGGGCTTGGTACGCAGTATTTT. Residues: CSATGLAGGLGTQYF.

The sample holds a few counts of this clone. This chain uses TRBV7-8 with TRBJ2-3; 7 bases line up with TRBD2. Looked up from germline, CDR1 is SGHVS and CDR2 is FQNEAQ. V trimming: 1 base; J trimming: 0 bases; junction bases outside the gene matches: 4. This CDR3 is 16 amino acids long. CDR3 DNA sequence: TGTGCCAGCAGCTTAGGTCTAGCGGAGAGCACAGATACGCAGTATTTT. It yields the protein CASSLGLAESTDTQYF.

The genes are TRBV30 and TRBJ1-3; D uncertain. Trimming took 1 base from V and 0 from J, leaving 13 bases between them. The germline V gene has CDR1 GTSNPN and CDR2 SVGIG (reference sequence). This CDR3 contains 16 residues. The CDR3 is CAWSAGSRSSGNTIYF. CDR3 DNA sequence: TGTGCCTGGAGTGCTGGGTCCCGAAGCTCTGGAAACACCATATATTTT.

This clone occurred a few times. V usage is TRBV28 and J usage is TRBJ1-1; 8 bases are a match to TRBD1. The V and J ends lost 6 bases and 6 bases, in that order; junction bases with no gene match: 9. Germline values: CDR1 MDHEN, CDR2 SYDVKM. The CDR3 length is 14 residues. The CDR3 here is CASSHGRGQSEAFF. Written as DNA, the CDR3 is TGTGCCAGCAGCCACGGCAGGGGGCAATCTGAAGCTTTCTTT.

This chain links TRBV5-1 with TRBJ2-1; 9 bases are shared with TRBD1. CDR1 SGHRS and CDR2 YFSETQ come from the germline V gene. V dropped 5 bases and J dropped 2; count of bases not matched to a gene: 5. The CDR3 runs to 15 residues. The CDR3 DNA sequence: TGCGCCAGCAGAGTGACAGGGGGGACCTACAATGAGCAGTTCTTC. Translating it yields CASRVTGGTYNEQFF.

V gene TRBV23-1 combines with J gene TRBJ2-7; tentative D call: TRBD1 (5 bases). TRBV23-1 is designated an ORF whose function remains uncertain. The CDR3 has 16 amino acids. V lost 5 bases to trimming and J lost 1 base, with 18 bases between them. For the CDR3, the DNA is TGCGCCAGCAGTGGGTGGGTATCGAAGGGGTCCTACGAGCAGTACTTC. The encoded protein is CASSGWVSKGSYEQYF.

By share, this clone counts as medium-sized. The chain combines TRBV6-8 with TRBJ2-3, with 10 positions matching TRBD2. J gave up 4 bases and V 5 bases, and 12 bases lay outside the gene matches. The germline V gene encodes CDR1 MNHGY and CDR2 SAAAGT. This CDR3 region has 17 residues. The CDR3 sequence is CASSEGVAGGVSDTQYF. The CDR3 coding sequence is TGTGCCAGCAGTGAGGGGGTAGCGGGAGGTGTATCAGATACGCAGTATTTT.

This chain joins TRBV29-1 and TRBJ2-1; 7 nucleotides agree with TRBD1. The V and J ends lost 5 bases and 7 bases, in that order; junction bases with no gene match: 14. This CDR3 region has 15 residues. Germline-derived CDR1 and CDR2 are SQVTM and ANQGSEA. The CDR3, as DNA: TGCAGCGTTCAAGGGGGCTTTTTGGGATTGAATGAGCAGTTCTTC. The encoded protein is CSVQGGFLGLNEQFF.

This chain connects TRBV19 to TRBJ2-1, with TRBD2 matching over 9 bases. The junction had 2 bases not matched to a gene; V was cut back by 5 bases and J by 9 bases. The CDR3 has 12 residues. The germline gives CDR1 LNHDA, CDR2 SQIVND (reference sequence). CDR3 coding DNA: TGTGCCAGTAGTTTACTAGCGGGTGAGCAGTTCTTC. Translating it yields CASSLLAGEQFF. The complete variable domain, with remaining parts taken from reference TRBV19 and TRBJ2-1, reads DGGITQSPKYLFRKEGQNVTLSCEQNLNHDAMYWYRQDPGQGLRLIYYSQIVNDFQKGDIAEGYSVSREKKESFPLTVTSAQKNPTAFYLCASSLLAGEQFFGPGTRLTVL.

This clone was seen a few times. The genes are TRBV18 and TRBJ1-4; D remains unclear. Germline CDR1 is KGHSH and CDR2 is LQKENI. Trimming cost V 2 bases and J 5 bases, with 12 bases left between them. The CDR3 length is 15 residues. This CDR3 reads CASSPLGWENEKLFF. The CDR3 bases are TGTGCCAGCTCACCATTAGGTTGGGAGAATGAAAAACTGTTTTTT. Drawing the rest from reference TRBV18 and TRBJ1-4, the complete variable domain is NAGVMQNPRHLVRRRGQEARLRCSPMKGHSHVYWYRQLPEEGLKFMVYLQKENIIDESGMPKERFSAEFPKEGPSILRIQQVVRGDSAAYFCASSPLGWENEKLFFGSGTQLSVL.

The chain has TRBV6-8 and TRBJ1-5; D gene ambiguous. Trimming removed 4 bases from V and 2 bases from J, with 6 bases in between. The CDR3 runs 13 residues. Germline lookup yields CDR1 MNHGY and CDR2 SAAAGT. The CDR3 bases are TGTGCCAGCAGTTCGTCCGGCAATCAGCCCCAGCATTTT. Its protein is CASSSSGNQPQHF.

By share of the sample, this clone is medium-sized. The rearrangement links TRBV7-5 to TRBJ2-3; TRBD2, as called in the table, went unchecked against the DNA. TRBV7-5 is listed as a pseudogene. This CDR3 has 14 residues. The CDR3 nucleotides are TGTGCCAGCAGGCGGGAGGCTAGCACAGATACGCAGTATTTT. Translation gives CASRREASTDTQYF.

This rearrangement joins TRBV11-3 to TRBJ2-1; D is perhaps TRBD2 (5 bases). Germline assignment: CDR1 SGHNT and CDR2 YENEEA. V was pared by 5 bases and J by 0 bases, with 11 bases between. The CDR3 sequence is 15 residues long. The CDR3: CASSIITSSYNEQFF. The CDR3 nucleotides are TGTGCCAGCAGCATCATAACTAGCTCCTACAATGAGCAGTTCTTC.

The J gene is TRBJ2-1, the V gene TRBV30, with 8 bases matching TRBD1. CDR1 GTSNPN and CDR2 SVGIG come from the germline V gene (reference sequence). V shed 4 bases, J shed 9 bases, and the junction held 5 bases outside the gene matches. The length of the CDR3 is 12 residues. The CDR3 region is CAWTSGGTEQFF. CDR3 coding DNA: TGTGCCTGGACCTCAGGGGGCACTGAGCAGTTCTTC.

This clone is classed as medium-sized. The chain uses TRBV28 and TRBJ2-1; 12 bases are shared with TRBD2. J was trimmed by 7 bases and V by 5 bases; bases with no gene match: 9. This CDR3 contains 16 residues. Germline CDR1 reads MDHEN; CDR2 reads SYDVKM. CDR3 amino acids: CASSLLGLAGTNEQFF. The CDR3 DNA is TGTGCCAGCAGTCTACTAGGACTAGCGGGAACGAATGAGCAGTTCTTC.

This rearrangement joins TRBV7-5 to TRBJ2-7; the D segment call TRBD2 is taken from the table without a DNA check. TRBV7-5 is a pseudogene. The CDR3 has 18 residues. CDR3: CASSSRDYPLGRSPEQYF. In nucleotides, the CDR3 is TGTGCCAGCAGCTCCCGGGACTACCCTTTAGGAAGGTCTCCCGAGCAGTACTTC.

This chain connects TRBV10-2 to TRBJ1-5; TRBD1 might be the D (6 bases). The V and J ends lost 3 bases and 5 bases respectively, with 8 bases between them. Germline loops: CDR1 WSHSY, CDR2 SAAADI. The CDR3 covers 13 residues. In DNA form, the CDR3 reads TGCGCCAGCAGTGATAGGGGGGATCAGCCCCAGCATTTT. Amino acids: CASSDRGDQPQHF.

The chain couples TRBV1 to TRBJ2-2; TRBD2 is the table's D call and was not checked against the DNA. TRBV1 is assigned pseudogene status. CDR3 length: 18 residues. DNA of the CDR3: TGCGCCAGCAGCCGTCGGACTAGCGGGAGAACGAACACCGGGGAGCTGTTTTTT. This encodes CASSRRTSGRTNTGELFF.

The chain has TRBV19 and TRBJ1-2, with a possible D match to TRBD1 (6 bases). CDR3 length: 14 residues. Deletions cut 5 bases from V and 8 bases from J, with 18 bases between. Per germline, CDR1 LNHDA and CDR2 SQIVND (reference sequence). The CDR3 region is CASSFYLTGSGYTF. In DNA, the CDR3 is TGTGCCAGTAGTTTTTACCTCACAGGGTCCGGCTACACCTTC.

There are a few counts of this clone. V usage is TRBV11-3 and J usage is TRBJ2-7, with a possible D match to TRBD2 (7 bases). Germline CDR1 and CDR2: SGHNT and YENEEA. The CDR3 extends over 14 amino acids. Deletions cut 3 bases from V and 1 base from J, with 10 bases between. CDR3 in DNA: TGTGCCAGCAGCTTGGAGGGGGGGTCCTACGAGCAGTACTTC. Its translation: CASSLEGGSYEQYF.

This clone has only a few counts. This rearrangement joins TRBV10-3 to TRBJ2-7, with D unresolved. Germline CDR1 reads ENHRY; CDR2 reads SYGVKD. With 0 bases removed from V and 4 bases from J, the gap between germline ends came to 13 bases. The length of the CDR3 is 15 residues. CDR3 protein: CAISESLGSAYEQYF. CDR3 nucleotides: TGTGCCATCAGTGAGTCGTTAGGGTCAGCTTACGAGCAGTACTTC.

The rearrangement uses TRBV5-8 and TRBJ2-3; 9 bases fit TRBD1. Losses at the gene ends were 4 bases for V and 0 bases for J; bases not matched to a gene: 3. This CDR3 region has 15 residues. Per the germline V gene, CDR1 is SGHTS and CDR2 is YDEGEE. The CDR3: CASSPGTGSTDTQYF. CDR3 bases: TGTGCCAGCAGCCCCGGGACAGGGAGCACAGATACGCAGTATTTT.

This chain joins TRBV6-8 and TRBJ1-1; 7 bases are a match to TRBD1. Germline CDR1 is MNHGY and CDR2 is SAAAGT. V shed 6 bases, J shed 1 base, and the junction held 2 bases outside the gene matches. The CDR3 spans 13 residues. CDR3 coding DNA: TGTGCCAGCAGGCGACAGGGGAACACTGAAGCTTTCTTT. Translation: CASRRQGNTEAFF.

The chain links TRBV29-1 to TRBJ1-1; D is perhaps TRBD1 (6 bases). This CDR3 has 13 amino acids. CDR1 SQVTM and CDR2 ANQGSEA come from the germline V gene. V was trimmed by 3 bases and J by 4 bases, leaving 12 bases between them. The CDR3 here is CSVEGGTLTEAFF. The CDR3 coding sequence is TGCAGCGTTGAGGGGGGCACGCTCACTGAAGCTTTCTTT.

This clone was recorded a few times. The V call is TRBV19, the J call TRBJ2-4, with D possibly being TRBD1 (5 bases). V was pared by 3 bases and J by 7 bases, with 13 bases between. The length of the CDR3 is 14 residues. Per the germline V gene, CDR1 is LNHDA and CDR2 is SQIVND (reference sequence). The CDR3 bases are TGTGCCAGTAGTATTCCAGGGATTGGGAACATTCAGTACTTC. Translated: CASSIPGIGNIQYF.